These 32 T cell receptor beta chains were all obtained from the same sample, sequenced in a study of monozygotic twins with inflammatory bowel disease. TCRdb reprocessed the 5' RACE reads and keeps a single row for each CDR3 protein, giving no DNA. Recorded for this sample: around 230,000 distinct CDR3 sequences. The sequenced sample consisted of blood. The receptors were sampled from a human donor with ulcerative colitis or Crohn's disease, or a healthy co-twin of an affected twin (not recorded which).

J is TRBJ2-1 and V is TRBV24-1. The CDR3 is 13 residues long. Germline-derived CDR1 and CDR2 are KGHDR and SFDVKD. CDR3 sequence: CATWAPGYNEQFF.

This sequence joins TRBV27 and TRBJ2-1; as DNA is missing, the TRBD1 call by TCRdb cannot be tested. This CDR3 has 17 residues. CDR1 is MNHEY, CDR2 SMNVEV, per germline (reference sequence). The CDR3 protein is CASSPSWGQGIYNEQFF.

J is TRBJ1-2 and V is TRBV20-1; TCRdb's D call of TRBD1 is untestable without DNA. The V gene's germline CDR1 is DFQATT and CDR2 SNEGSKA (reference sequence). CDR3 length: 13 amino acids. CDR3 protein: CSARSPGGDGYTF.

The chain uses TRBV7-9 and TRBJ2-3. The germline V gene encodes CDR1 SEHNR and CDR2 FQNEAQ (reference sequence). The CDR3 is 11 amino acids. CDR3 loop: CASSYNYTQYF.

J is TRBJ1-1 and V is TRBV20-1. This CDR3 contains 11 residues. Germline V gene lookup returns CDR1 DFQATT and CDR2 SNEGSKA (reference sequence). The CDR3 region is CSGKRVTEAFF.

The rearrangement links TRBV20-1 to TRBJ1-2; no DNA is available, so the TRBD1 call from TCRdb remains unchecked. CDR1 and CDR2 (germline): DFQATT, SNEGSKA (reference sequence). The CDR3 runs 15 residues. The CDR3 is CSASRAVTSNYGYTF.

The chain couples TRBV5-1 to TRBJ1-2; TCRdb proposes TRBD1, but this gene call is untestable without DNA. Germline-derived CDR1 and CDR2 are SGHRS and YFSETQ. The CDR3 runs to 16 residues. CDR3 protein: CASSSLDRPANYGYTF. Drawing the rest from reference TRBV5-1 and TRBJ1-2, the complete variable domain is KAGVTQTPRYLIKTRGQQVTLSCSPISGHRSVSWYQQTPGQGLQFLFEYFSETQRNKGNFPGRFSGRQFSNSRSEMNVSTLELGDSALYLCASSSLDRPANYGYTFGSGTRLTVV.

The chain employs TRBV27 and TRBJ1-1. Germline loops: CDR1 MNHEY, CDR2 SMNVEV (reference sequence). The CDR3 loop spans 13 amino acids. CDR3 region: CASSLVRNTEAFF.

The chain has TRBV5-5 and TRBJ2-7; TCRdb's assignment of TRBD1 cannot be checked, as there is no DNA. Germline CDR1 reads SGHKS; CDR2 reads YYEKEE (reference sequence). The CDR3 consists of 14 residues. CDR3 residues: CASMARGPSYEQYF.

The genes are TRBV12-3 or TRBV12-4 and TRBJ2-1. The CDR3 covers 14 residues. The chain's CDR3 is CASRTLTGYNEQFF.

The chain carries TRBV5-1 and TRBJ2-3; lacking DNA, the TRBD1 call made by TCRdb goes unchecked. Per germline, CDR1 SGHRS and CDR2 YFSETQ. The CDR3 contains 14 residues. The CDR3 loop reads CASSLGQGVDTQYF.

The CDR3 is CASSLTTSGGARTDTQYF. The rearrangement uses TRBV18 and TRBJ2-3; without DNA, the TCRdb call of TRBD2 cannot be checked. Germline CDR1 reads KGHSH; CDR2 reads LQKENI. This CDR3 spans 18 amino acids.

The CDR3 loop is CASSLGTGTPTYNEQFF. The V gene is TRBV12-3 or TRBV12-4, the J gene TRBJ2-1; the D gene TCRdb calls, TRBD1, cannot be checked with no DNA. This CDR3 spans 17 amino acids.

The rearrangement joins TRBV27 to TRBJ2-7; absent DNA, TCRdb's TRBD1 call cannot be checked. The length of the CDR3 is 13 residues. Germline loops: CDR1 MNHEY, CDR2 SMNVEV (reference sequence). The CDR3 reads CASSPTTGREQYF.

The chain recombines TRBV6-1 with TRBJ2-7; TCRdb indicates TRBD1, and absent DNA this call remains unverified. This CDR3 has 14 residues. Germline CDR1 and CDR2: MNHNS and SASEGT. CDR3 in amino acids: CASREGQGVYEQYF.

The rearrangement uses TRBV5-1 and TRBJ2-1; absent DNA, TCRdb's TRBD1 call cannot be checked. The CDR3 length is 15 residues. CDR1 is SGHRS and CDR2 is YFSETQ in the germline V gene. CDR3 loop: CASSLNADSYNEQFF.

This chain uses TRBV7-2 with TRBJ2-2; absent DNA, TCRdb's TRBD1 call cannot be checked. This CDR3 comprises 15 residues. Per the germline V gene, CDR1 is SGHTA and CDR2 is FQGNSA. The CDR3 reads CASSFGTGNTGELFF.

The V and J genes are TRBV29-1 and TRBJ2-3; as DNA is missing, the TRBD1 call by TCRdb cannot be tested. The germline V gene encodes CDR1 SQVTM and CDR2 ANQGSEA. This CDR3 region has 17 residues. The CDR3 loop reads CSVEGNQQGMRADTQYF.

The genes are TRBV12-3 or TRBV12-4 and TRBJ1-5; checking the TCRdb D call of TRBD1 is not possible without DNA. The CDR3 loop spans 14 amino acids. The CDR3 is CASSRTGLYQPQHF.

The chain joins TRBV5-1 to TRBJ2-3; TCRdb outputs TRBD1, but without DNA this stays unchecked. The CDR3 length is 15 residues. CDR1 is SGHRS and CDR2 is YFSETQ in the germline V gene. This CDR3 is CASSTLGTSTDTQYF.

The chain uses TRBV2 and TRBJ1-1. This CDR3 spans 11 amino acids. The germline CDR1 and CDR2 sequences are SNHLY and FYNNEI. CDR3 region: CASKSATEAFF.

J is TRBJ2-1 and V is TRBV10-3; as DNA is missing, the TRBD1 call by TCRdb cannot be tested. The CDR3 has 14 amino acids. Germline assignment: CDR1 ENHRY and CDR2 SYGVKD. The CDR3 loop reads CAIRGQGAENEQFF.

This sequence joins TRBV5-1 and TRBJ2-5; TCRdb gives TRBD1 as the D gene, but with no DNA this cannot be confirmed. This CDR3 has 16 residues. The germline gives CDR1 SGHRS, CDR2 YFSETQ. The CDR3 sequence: CASSPGDRGLWETQYF.

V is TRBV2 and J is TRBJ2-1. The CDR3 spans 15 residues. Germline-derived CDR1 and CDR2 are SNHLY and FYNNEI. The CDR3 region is CASSDRGGSYNEQFF.

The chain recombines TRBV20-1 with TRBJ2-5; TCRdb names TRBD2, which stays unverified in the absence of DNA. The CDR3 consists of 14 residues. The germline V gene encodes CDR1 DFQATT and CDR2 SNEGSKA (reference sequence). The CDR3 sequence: CSARGLAVQETQYF.

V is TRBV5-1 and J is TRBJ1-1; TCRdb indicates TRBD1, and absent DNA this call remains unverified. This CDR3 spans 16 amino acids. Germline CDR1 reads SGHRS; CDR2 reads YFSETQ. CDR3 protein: CASSLAQGVPNTEAFF.

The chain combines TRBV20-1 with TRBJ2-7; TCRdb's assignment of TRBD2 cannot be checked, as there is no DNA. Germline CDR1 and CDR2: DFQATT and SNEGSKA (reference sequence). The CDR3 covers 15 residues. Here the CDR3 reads CSARDQEGIIYEQYF.

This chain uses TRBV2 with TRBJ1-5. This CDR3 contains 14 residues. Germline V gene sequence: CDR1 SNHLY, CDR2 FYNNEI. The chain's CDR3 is CASSDATGYQPQHF.

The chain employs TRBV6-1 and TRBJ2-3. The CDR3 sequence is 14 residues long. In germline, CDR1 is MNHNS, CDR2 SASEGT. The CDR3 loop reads CASTSRRVTDTQYF.

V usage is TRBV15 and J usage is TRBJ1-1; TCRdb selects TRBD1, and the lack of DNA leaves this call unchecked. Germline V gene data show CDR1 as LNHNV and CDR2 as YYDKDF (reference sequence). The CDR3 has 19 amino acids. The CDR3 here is CATSRDAWGEGHMNTEAFF.

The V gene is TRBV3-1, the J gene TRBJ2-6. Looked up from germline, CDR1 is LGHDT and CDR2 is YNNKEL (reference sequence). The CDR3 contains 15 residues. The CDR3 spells CASRRQGSGANVLTF.

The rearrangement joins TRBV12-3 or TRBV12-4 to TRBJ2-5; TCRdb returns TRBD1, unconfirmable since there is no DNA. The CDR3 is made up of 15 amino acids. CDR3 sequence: CASGLRTGLKETQYF.